This TCR beta chain was retrieved from a study of beta chain features in type 1 diabetes. The investigators reverse transcribed all of the isolated RNA, so they sequenced expressed TCRB transcripts. The repertoire was sequenced with immunoSEQ multiplex PCR; TCRdb's copy has only in-frame clones and lacks some. The data show under 400,000 clones, with 15% to 20% seen just once and 0.035% to 0.05% held by the top ten. This clone has just a few counts. Sequenced sample: naive CD4+ T cells from blood. The TCR was taken from a woman aged 18-30 years in good health.

The chain's CDR3 is CASSVERGTVFNYGYTF. The CDR3 coding sequence is TGTGCCAGCAGCGTAGAGAGGGGGACAGTGTTCAACTATGGCTACACCTTC. J is TRBJ1-2 and V is TRBV9, with TRBD1 matching 7 bases. V trimming: 0 bases; J trimming: 2 bases; junction bases outside the gene matches: 10. Germline values: CDR1 SGDLS, CDR2 YYNGEE. The CDR3 contains 17 residues.